The table lists the clone carrying this T cell receptor beta chain with many counts. The TCR beta profiling, which covered VDJ combination and CDR3 sequence, was carried out using genomic DNA as the template. From the reads, TCRdb called clonotypes with MiXCR, one entry per CDR3 protein. The sample yields approximately 190,000 distinct CDR3 sequences, nearly 50% seen once. By flow cytometry, patients selected for sequencing had shown an expansion of CD8+CD57+ cells. As a group, the patients uniformly had severe acquired aplastic anemia. Patients were untreated when blood was sampled. Germline V gives CDR1 MGHRA, CDR2 YSYEKL. There are 16 residues in the CDR3. Trimming pared 1 base from V and 5 bases from J, leaving 12 bases between. The entry originates in a study of CD8+CD57+ T cells in acquired aplastic anemia. Background on the study: Isolated CD4+ and CD8+ cells, once sorted, yielded DNA averaging about 3.4 ug.

This chain joins TRBV4-1 and TRBJ1-6; the D is unclear. Sequenced material: sorted CD4+, CD8+, or CD8+CD57+ T cells (not recorded which) from PBMCs. The sequence derives from a human donor with aplastic anemia. The CDR3 nucleotides are TGCGCCAGCAGCCAAGTACCAATGTCTAATAATTCACCCCTCCACTTT. It translates to CASSQVPMSNNSPLHF.